The next 24 T cell receptor beta chains were all read from a single sample in a study of cytomegalovirus exposure and HLA in healthy donors. It was with 60 Vbeta and 13 Jbeta primers that the PCR ran. Using immunoSEQ multiplex PCR, the repertoire was profiled, and TCRdb retains in-frame clones only, with some absent. The data show approximately 110,000 clones, around 78% seen once. Sequenced: PBMCs. These receptor sequences come from a man between 35 and 55 years old in good health and CMV-seronegative.

The J gene is TRBJ2-1, the V gene TRBV18, with D perhaps matching TRBD2 (5 bases). Germline CDR1 reads KGHSH; CDR2 reads LQKENI. The ends were cut back, 6 bases at V and 9 bases at J, with 12 bases in the middle. This CDR3 spans 12 amino acids. DNA of the CDR3: TGTGCCAGCTCGGGTCTGAGGGTTGAGCAGTTCTTC. Protein product: CASSGLRVEQFF.

The V and J genes are TRBV5-1 and TRBJ2-7, with TRBD1 matching over 7 bases. CDR3 length equals 15 residues. CDR1 and CDR2 from the germline V gene are SGHRS and YFSETQ. V lost 0 bases to trimming and J lost 2 bases; unmatched junction nucleotides: 5. The CDR3 DNA reads TGCGCCAGCAGCTTGGCCGGGACAGTGGCCTACGAGCAGTACTTC. Its protein product is CASSLAGTVAYEQYF. The full variable domain, in which reference TRBV5-1 and TRBJ2-7 provide the parts outside the CDR3, is KAGVTQTPRYLIKTRGQQVTLSCSPISGHRSVSWYQQTPGQGLQFLFEYFSETQRNKGNFPGRFSGRQFSNSRSEMNVSTLELGDSALYLCASSLAGTVAYEQYFGPGTRLTVT.

CDR3 in DNA: TGTGCCAGCAGCTTAAGGTGGTCAGGGGGAACCGGGGAGCTGTTTTTT. This translates into CASSLRWSGGTGELFF. J is TRBJ2-2 and V is TRBV7-3; 7 nucleotides line up with TRBD1. CDR3 length: 16 residues. Germline V gene sequence: CDR1 SGHTA, CDR2 FQGTGA. With 1 base clipped from V and 5 bases from J, the junction kept 7 bases outside the gene matches.

V gene TRBV11-2 combines with J gene TRBJ1-3; D is perhaps TRBD1 (5 bases). The CDR3 sequence is 14 residues long. Trimming left V 10 bases short and J 2 bases short, with 15 bases between. Germline CDR1 reads SGHAT; CDR2 reads FQNNGV. The CDR3 region is CATRQIPTGNTIYF. The CDR3 DNA follows: TGTGCCACCAGACAGATCCCAACTGGAAACACCATATATTTT.

As DNA, the CDR3 is TGTGCCAGCAGCTTAGCGGGAGGACAAGAAAAACTGTTTTTT. Translation gives CASSLAGGQEKLFF. The chain carries TRBV7-9 and TRBJ1-4; a weak D match, TRBD1 (5 bases). V shed 0 bases and J shed 8 bases, with 10 bases lying between them. CDR3 length equals 14 residues. Germline-derived CDR1 and CDR2 are SEHNR and FQNEAQ (reference sequence).

The chain is built from TRBV5-5 and TRBJ1-1; D is ambiguous. CDR1 and CDR2 (germline): SGHKS, YYEKEE (reference sequence). The V and J ends lost 3 bases and 1 base respectively, with 10 bases between them. CDR3 length: 14 residues. The CDR3 here is CASSSMAGNTEAFF. In DNA form, the CDR3 reads TGTGCCAGCAGCTCGATGGCGGGGAACACTGAAGCTTTCTTT.

The V and J genes are TRBV7-6 and TRBJ2-7, with D possibly TRBD2 on 5 matching bases. There are 16 residues in the CDR3. CDR1 and CDR2 (germline): SGHVS, FNYEAQ. The ends were cut back, 0 bases at V and 2 bases at J, with 14 bases in the middle. The CDR3 DNA reads TGTGCCAGCAGCTTAGCGCCCTGGACGGGGACCTACGAGCAGTACTTC. This sequence encodes CASSLAPWTGTYEQYF.

The chain employs TRBV4-1 and TRBJ2-7; possible D gene TRBD2, 6 bases. From germline, CDR1 is MGHRA and CDR2 YSYEKL. The V and J ends lost 0 bases and 5 bases respectively, with 17 bases between them. This CDR3 is built from 16 residues. This chain's CDR3 is CASSQEPGLRTHEQYF. The CDR3 DNA sequence: TGCGCCAGCAGCCAAGAGCCGGGACTCCGGACCCACGAGCAGTACTTC.

The chain uses TRBV29-1 and TRBJ2-2; 11 positions agree with TRBD1. The germline CDR1 and CDR2 sequences are SQVTM and ANQGSEA. With 7 bases clipped from V and 5 bases from J, the junction kept 6 bases outside the gene matches. CDR3 length: 14 residues. CDR3 region: CSARDRGLTGELFF. CDR3 bases: TGCAGCGCACGGGACAGGGGGTTAACCGGGGAGCTGTTTTTT.

The J gene is TRBJ1-3, the V gene TRBV6-1; 7 positions agree with TRBD1. Germline V gene sequence: CDR1 MNHNS, CDR2 SASEGT. There are 14 residues in the CDR3. The ends lost 7 bases at V and 4 bases at J; junction bases unmatched: 7. CDR3 loop: CASIPGGSGNTIYF. The CDR3 bases are TGTGCCAGCATCCCAGGGGGAAGCGGAAACACCATATATTTT.

The table lists this clone with a few counts. The genes are TRBV28 and TRBJ1-2; D is perhaps TRBD1 (5 bases). Trimming shortened V by 7 bases and J by 5 bases, and 8 bases separated the two germline ends. The CDR3 covers 11 residues. Germline assignment: CDR1 MDHEN and CDR2 SYDVKM. In DNA, the CDR3 is TGTGCCAGCAATCAGGGATATGGCTACACCTTC. The encoded protein is CASNQGYGYTF.

The chain joins TRBV6-5 to TRBJ1-4; TRBD1 agrees at 10 bases. Per the germline V gene, CDR1 is MNHEY and CDR2 is SVGAGI. The V segment lost 6 bases and the J segment 11 bases; nucleotides outside the gene matches: 9. The CDR3 runs 14 residues. The CDR3 region is CASSPPGQGWKLFF. The CDR3 DNA follows: TGTGCCAGCAGCCCCCCGGGACAGGGGTGGAAACTGTTTTTT.

This chain uses TRBV7-2 with TRBJ1-2, with D possibly matching TRBD1 (6 bases). The CDR3 contains 15 residues. With 4 bases removed from V and 3 bases from J, the gap between germline ends came to 15 bases. Germline V gives CDR1 SGHTA, CDR2 FQGNSA. CDR3: CASSSRTGTHYGYTF. CDR3 coding DNA: TGTGCCAGCAGCTCGAGAACAGGGACCCACTATGGCTACACCTTC.

The chain employs TRBV7-3 and TRBJ1-1, with D uncertain. CDR1 and CDR2 (germline): SGHTA, FQGTGA. The CDR3 sequence is 13 residues long. Trimming cost V 5 bases and J 1 base, with 8 bases left between them. CDR3: CASSPTRNTEAFF. The CDR3, as DNA: TGTGCCAGCAGCCCAACAAGGAACACTGAAGCTTTCTTT. The full variable domain, its missing parts supplied by reference TRBV7-3 and TRBJ1-1, is GAGVSQTPSNKVTEKGKYVELRCDPISGHTALYWYRQSLGQGPEFLIYFQGTGAADDSGLPNDRFFAVRPEGSVSTLKIQRTERGDSAVYLCASSPTRNTEAFFGQGTRLTVV.

The chain's CDR3 is CSARTDHTQYF. CDR3 bases: TGCAGTGCCAGGACTGACCATACGCAGTATTTT. The chain uses TRBV20-1 and TRBJ2-3; maybe TRBD2 (5 bases). From germline, CDR1 is DFQATT and CDR2 SNEGSKA (reference sequence). Trimming pared 6 bases from V and 7 bases from J, leaving 11 bases between. The CDR3 spans 11 residues.

This chain links TRBV7-9 with TRBJ2-5, with D possibly matching TRBD1 (6 bases). Trimming cost V 3 bases and J 2 bases, with 7 bases left between them. Per the germline V gene, CDR1 is SEHNR and CDR2 is FQNEAQ (reference sequence). The CDR3 consists of 13 residues. The chain's CDR3 is CASSFGQQETQYF. The CDR3 DNA is TGTGCCAGCAGCTTCGGACAGCAAGAGACCCAGTACTTC.

The chain carries TRBV5-6 and TRBJ2-7, with D perhaps matching TRBD1 (6 bases). The CDR3 is 15 amino acids. The germline V and J ends were trimmed by 5 bases and 3 bases, with 18 bases remaining between them. Per the germline V gene, CDR1 is SGHDT and CDR2 is YYEEEE. CDR3 in amino acids: CASSAFRDNLYEQYF. The CDR3 DNA follows: TGTGCCAGCAGTGCTTTCCGGGACAACCTCTACGAGCAGTACTTC.

CDR3 in amino acids: CASSRGASGVGEQYF. As DNA, the CDR3 is TGTGCCAGCTCACGAGGGGCTAGCGGGGTAGGCGAGCAGTACTTC. The rearrangement links TRBV18 to TRBJ2-7, with 9 bases lining up with TRBD2. The V segment lost 4 bases and the J segment 6 bases; nucleotides outside the gene matches: 10. The CDR3 runs to 15 residues. Germline CDR1 is KGHSH and CDR2 is LQKENI.

V gene TRBV19 combines with J gene TRBJ1-3; TRBD1 matches at 7 bases. CDR1 and CDR2 from the germline V gene are LNHDA and SQIVND (reference sequence). CDR3 length equals 14 residues. V dropped 5 bases and J dropped 4; count of bases not matched to a gene: 5. The CDR3 DNA reads TGTGCCAGTAGTTCGACAGGGTTGGGAAACACCATATATTTT. This codes for CASSSTGLGNTIYF.

V gene TRBV2 combines with J gene TRBJ2-3, with 11 bases identical to TRBD2. CDR1 SNHLY and CDR2 FYNNEI come from the germline V gene. The CDR3 extends over 15 amino acids. The V and J ends lost 4 bases and 6 bases, in that order; junction bases with no gene match: 6. Written as DNA, the CDR3 is TGTGCCAGCAGTGCCCTAGCGGGGGGTTACGATACGCAGTATTTT. Translating gives CASSALAGGYDTQYF.

This clone was counted between two and nine times. V usage is TRBV11-2 and J usage is TRBJ2-1; D might be TRBD2 (7 bases). The germline CDR1 and CDR2 sequences are SGHAT and FQNNGV. This CDR3 region has 15 residues. V lost 1 base and J 3 bases, leaving 10 bases between the germline ends. The CDR3 here is CASSLAGGNYNEQFF. CDR3 nucleotide sequence: TGTGCCAGCAGCTTAGCGGGGGGCAACTACAATGAGCAGTTCTTC.

This chain links TRBV10-3 with TRBJ2-5, with a weak D call TRBD2 (7 bases). There are 13 residues in the CDR3. CDR1 ENHRY and CDR2 SYGVKD come from the germline V gene. V lost 6 bases and J lost 5, with 13 bases in between. In DNA form, the CDR3 reads TGTGCCATCAGAGGGGGGGACGGGGAGACCCAGTACTTC. It translates to CAIRGGDGETQYF.

The V gene is TRBV15, the J gene TRBJ2-7; TRBD1 aligns across 8 bases. Trimming removed 7 bases from V and 7 bases from J; junction bases left unmatched: 12. The CDR3 contains 14 residues. Germline lookup yields CDR1 LNHNV and CDR2 YYDKDF (reference sequence). The CDR3 is CATTVDRVPSEQYF. In DNA, the CDR3 is TGTGCCACCACCGTGGACAGGGTCCCCTCGGAGCAGTACTTC.

This clone was picked up one time. The V call is TRBV13, the J call TRBJ2-1; 9 nucleotides agree with TRBD1. The CDR3 has 14 residues. The V segment lost 4 bases and the J segment 7 bases; nucleotides outside the gene matches: 5. CDR1 is PRHDT and CDR2 is FYEKMQ in the germline V gene (reference sequence). The CDR3 nucleotides read TGTGCCAGCAGCTCCCGGGACAGGGTAAATGAGCAGTTCTTC. It yields the protein CASSSRDRVNEQFF.